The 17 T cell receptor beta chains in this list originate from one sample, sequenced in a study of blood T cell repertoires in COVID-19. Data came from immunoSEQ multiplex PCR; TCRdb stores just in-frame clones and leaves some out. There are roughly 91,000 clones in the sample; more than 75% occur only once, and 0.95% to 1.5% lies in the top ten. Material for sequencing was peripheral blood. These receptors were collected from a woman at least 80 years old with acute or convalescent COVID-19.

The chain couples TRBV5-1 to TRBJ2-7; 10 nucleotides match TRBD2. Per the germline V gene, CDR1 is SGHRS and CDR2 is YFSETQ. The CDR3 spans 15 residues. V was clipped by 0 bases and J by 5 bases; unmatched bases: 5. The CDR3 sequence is CASSLAGTSADEQYF. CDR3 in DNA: TGCGCCAGCAGCTTGGCCGGGACTAGCGCAGACGAGCAGTACTTC.

The CDR3 DNA is TGCGCCAGCAGCTTGGTCCAGGGATATGACGAGCAGTACTTC. The encoded protein is CASSLVQGYDEQYF. This rearrangement joins TRBV5-1 to TRBJ2-7, with a weak D call TRBD1 (5 bases). Germline V CDR1 and CDR2: SGHRS, YFSETQ. The CDR3 has 14 amino acids. V lost 0 bases, J lost 5 bases, and 12 bases lay in between.

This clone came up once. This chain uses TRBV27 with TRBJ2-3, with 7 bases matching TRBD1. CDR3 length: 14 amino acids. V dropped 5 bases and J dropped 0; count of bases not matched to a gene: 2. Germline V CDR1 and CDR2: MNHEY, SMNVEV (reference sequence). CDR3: CASSNRGSTDTQYF. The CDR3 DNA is TGTGCCAGCAGTAACAGGGGTAGCACAGATACGCAGTATTTT.

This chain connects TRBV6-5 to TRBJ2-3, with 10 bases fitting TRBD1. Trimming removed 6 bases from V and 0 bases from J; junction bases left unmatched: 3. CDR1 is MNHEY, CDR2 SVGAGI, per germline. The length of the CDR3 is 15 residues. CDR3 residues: CASSRQGASTDTQYF. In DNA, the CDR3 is TGTGCCAGCAGCCGACAGGGGGCAAGCACAGATACGCAGTATTTT.

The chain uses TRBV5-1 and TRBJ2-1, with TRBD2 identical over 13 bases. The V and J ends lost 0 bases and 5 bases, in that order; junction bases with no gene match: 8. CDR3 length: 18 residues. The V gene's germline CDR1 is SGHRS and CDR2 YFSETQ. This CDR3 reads CASSLDPPLAGGDNEQFF. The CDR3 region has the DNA TGCGCCAGCAGCTTGGACCCCCCACTAGCGGGGGGGGACAATGAGCAGTTCTTC.

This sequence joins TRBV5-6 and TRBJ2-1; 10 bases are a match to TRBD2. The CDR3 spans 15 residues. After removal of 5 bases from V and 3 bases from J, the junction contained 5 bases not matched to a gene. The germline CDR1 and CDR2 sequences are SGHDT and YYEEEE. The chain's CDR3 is CASRGSSGSYNEQFF. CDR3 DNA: TGTGCCAGCAGAGGGTCTAGCGGGAGCTACAATGAGCAGTTCTTC.

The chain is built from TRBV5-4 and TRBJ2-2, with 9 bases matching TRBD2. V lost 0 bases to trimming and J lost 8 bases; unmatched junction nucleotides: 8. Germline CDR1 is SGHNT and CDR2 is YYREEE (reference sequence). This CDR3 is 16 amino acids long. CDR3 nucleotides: TGTGCCAGCAGCTTGGCAATAGCGGGGGAGGCGGGGGAGCTGTTTTTT. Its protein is CASSLAIAGEAGELFF.

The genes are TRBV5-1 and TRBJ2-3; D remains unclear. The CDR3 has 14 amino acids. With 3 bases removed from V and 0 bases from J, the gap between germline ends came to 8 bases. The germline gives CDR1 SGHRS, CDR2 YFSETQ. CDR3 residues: CASSSPGSTDTQYF. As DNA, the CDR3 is TGCGCCAGCAGCTCCCCCGGGAGCACAGATACGCAGTATTTT.

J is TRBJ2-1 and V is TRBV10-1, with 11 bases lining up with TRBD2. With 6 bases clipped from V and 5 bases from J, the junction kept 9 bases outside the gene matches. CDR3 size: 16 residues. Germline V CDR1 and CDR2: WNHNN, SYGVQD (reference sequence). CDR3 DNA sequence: TGCGCCAGCAGCGTTATGACTAGCGGGAAGAACAATGAGCAGTTCTTC. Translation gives CASSVMTSGKNNEQFF.

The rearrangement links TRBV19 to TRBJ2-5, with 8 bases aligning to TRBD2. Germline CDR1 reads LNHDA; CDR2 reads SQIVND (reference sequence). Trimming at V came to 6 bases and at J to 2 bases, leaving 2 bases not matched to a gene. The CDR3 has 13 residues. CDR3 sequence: CASSRLAQETQYF. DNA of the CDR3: TGTGCCAGTAGCCGACTAGCGCAAGAGACCCAGTACTTC.

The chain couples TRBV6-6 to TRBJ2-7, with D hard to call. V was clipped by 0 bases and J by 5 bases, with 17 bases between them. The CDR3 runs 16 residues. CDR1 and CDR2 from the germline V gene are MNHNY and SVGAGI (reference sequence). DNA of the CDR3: TGTGCCAGCAGTTACTCGGCGGCTGTGATGGTCCACGAGCAGTACTTC. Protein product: CASSYSAAVMVHEQYF.

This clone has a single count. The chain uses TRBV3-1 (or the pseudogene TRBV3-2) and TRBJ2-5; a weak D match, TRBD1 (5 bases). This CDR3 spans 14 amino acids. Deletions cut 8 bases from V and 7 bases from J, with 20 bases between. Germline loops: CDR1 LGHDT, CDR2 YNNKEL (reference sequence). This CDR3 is CASRPAGLIGTQYF. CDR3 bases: TGTGCCAGCCGACCCGCAGGGTTAATCGGGACCCAGTACTTC.

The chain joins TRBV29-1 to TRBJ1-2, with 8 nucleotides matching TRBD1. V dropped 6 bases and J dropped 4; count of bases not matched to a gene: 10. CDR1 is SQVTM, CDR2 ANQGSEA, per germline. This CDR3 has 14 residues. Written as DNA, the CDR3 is TGCAGCGTAGTGACCGGACAGGGACCCTATGGCTACACCTTC. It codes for CSVVTGQGPYGYTF.

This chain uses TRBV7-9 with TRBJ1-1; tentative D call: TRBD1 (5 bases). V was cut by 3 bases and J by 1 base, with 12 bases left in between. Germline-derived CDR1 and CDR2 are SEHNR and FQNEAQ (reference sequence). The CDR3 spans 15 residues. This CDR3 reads CASSFTGGRNTEAFF. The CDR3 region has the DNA TGTGCCAGCAGCTTTACCGGGGGGAGGAACACTGAAGCTTTCTTT.

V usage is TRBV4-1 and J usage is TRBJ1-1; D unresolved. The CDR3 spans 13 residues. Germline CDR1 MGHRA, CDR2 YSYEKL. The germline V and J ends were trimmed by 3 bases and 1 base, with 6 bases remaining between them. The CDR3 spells CASSHEGNTEAFF. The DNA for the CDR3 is TGCGCCAGCAGCCACGAGGGGAACACTGAAGCTTTCTTT.

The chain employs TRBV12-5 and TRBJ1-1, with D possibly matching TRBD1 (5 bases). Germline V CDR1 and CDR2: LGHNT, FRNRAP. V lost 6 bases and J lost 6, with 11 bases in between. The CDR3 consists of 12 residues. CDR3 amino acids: CASGKDSAEAFF. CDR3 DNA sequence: TGTGCTAGTGGCAAAGACAGCGCTGAAGCTTTCTTT. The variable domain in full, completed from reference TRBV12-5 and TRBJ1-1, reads DARVTQTPRHKVTEMGQEVTMRCQPILGHNTVFWYRQTMMQGLELLAYFRNRAPLDDSGMPKDRFSAEMPDATLATLKIQPSEPRDSAVYFCASGKDSAEAFFGQGTRLTVV.

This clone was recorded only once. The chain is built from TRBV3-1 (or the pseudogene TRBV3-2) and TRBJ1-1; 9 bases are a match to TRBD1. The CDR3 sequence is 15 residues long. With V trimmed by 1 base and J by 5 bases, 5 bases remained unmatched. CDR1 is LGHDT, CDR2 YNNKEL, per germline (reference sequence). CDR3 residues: CASSQGQGGWTEAFF. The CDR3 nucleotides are TGTGCCAGCAGCCAAGGACAGGGGGGTTGGACTGAAGCTTTCTTT.